This T cell receptor (beta chain) was observed in a study of T cells after yellow fever vaccination (dated by TCRdb to about 2019). The study in broad terms: The SMART-Seq v4 Ultra Low Input RNA kit was used to prepare libraries from fractions with low cell numbers. Blood was collected at multiple timepoints before and after primary and secondary immunization, and bulk PBMC replicates and cell subsets were isolated. Two healthy male donors, one aged 18 to 30 and one aged 30 to 39 years, were included in the cohort. Bulk TCR alpha and beta repertoires were sequenced longitudinally to track T-cell clones before and after primary and booster YFV17D yellow fever vaccination. Results the study describes overall, beyond this receptor: Computational filtering was needed because FACS-sorted repertoires could contain abundant contaminating clonotypes from the bulk population. The study included only a couple of donors, which limits how far the findings can be generalized. A small share of clonotypes was detected in both CD4 and CD8 compartments, with the overlap likely arising from convergent recombination. Most clones expanded after primary vaccination (roughly 96% of CD4 and approximately 90% of CD8) were re-detected after the booster, suggesting that broad memory maintenance occurred. The secondary T-cell response was weaker than the primary response but faster, peaking on day 5 instead of day 15.

This clonotype was seen more than once but under ten times. Its antigen is unknown. Base quality data are lacking; no much larger clone is found one base away. TCR cDNA was made using 5'RACE template switching, a step that added a universal primer site and unique molecular identifiers. cDNA synthesis was primed from both the TCR alpha and TCR beta constant segments. Library amplification involved two PCR steps, and the second step added sample barcodes and sequencing adapters. Sequencing of libraries was performed on Illumina HiSeq 2500 (2x100 bp) or NovaSeq (2x150 bp). The study's own analysis went as follows. Demultiplexing of reads and collapsing into UMI consensus sequences were performed with MIGEC, and V(D)J alignment was carried out with MiXCR. Clonotypes responding to the vaccine were identified with edgeR on replicate PBMC samples, with the criteria of FDR below 0.01 and a log2 fold change above 5 up to day 15. Bulk clonotypes were assigned CD4 or CD8 identity according to which sequenced CD4 or CD8 repertoire held them at higher abundance. Through fastp at Q25 and MiXCR, TCRdb rebuilt clones from the public reads, retaining in-frame beta chains. Identical CDR3 proteins give one entry, which carries the most common genes and DNA. TCRdb's processing, not the authors', yielded these V and J calls. This sample gives some 390,000 distinct CDR3 sequences in total; 6.2% of them show up just once. The ten largest account for about 15% of the sample.

V was cut back by 6 bases and J by 6 bases, leaving a gap of 5 bases between them. For CDR1 and CDR2, the germline V gene (reference sequence) lists DFQATT and SNEGSKA. Its CDR3 holds 9 amino acids, cysteine through phenylalanine. CDR3 DNA is the only sequence kept; it has 27 bases, read in frame from the first base. The sample's treatment or condition label is to be understood as: live attenuated yellow fever vaccine strain. Two biological replicates of bulk PBMCs were collected at each blood-draw timepoint. PBMCs were isolated from peripheral blood using a standard Ficoll-Paque protocol. TriZol was used to extract RNA from bulk PBMCs, from CD4 and CD8 fractions, and from dextramer-positive and dextramer-negative fractions.

The receptor was derived from a man aged 30 to 39 who received the YFV17D yellow fever vaccine. The chain is encoded by TRBV20-1 joined to TRBJ1-1; the D gene cannot be named for sure. The specimen comprised PBMCs, sampled 5 days after the yellow fever booster vaccination. Here the CDR3 is given as CSAGSEAFF. The DNA reads as follows: TGCAGTGCGGGTTCTGAAGCTTTCTTT.